This T cell receptor beta chain is from a study of cytomegalovirus exposure and HLA in healthy donors. The PCR contained 60 Vbeta and 13 Jbeta primers. Data came from immunoSEQ multiplex PCR; TCRdb stores just in-frame clones and leaves some out. The sample shows around 120,000 clones, about 71% of them seen only once. This TCR came from a woman aged 60-75 years in good health and CMV-seropositive. The sample comprised PBMCs.

This CDR3 is CASSPGRGGSYEQYF. In DNA, the CDR3 is TGTGCCAGCTCACCGGGTAGGGGGGGATCCTACGAGCAGTACTTC. This chain joins TRBV18 and TRBJ2-7; the D gene is possibly TRBD2 (7 bases). This CDR3 region has 15 residues. Trimming pared 3 bases from V and 1 base from J, leaving 13 bases between. Germline V gene lookup returns CDR1 KGHSH and CDR2 LQKENI. Filled out from reference TRBV18 and TRBJ2-7, the complete variable domain reads NAGVMQNPRHLVRRRGQEARLRCSPMKGHSHVYWYRQLPEEGLKFMVYLQKENIIDESGMPKERFSAEFPKEGPSILRIQQVVRGDSAAYFCASSPGRGGSYEQYFGPGTRLTVT.